This TCR beta chain was sequenced during a study of Tregs in tolerant kidney transplant recipients. Study results and limitations: Validation in larger populations is needed because few patients were studied.

The data were produced by immunoSEQ multiplex PCR, yet TCRdb's version contains in-frame clones alone and is incomplete. The top ten clones hold 0.55% to 0.6% of a sample with some 80,000 clones, around 98% of them seen once. As regards this clone: Antigen specificity is unknown.

The CDR3 length is 15 residues. After removal of 8 bases from V and 4 bases from J, the junction contained 9 bases not matched to a gene. The V gene's germline CDR1 is MNHNY and CDR2 SVGAGI (reference sequence). Sequencing used CD4+ T cells from blood, obtained before the transplant. This TCR derives from a human donor who received a combined kidney and bone marrow transplant. This chain links TRBV6-6 with TRBJ2-3; 10 bases are shared with TRBD2. CDR3: CASYRASGSADTQYF. The CDR3 DNA reads TGTGCCAGCTATCGGGCTAGCGGGAGCGCAGATACGCAGTATTTT.